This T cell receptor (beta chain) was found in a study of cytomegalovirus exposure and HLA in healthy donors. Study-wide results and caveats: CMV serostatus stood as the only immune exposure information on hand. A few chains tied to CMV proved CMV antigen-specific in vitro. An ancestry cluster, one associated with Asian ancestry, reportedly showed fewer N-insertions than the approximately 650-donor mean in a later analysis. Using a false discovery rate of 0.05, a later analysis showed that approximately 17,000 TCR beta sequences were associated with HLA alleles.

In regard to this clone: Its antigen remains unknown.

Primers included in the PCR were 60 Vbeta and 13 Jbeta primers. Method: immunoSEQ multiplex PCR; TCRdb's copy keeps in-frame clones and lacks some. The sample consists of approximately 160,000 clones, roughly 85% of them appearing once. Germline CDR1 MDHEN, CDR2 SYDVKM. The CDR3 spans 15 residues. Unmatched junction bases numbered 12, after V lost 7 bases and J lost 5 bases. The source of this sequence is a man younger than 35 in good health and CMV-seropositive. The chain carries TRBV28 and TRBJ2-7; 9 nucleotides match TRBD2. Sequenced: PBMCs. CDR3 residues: CASTHIASGTHEQYF. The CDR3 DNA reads TGTGCCAGCACCCATATTGCTAGCGGGACCCACGAGCAGTACTTC.